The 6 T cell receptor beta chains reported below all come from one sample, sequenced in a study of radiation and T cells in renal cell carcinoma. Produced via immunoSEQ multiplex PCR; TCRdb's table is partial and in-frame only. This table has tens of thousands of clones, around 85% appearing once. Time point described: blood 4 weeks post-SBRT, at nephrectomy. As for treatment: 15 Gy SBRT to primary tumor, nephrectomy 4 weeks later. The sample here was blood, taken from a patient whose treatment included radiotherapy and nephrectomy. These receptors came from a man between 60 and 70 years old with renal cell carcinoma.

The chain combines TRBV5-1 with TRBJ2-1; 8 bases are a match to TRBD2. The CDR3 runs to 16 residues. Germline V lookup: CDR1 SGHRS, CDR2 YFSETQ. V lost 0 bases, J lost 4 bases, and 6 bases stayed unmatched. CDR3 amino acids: CASSLVGSGIYNEQFF. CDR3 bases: TGCGCCAGCAGCTTGGTTGGTAGCGGGATTTACAATGAGCAGTTCTTC.

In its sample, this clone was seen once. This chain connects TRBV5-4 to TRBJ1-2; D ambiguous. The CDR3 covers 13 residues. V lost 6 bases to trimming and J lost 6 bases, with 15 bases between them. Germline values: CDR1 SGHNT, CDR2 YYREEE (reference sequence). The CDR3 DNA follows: TGTGCCAGCACCTCGGCCAGAAGCAATGGCTACACCTTC. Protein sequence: CASTSARSNGYTF.

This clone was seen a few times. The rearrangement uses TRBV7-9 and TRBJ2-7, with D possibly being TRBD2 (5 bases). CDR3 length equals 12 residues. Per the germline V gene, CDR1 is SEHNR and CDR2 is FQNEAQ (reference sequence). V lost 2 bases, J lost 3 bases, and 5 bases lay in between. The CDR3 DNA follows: TGTGCCAGCAGCTTAACTAGCTACGAGCAGTACTTC. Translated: CASSLTSYEQYF.

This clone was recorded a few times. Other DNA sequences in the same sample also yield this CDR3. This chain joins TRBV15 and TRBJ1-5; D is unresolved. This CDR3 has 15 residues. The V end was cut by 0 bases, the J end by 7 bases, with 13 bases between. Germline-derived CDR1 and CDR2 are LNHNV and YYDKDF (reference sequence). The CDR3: CATSRDGWGSQPQHF. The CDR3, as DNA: TGTGCCACCAGCAGAGATGGCTGGGGTTCCCAGCCCCAGCATTTT.

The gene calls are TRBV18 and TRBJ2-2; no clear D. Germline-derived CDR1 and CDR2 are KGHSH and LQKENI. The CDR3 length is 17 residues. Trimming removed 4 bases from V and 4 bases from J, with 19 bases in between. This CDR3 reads CASSHSGSWVSTGELFF. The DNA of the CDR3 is TGTGCCAGCTCACACTCCGGGTCATGGGTCAGCACCGGGGAGCTGTTTTTT.

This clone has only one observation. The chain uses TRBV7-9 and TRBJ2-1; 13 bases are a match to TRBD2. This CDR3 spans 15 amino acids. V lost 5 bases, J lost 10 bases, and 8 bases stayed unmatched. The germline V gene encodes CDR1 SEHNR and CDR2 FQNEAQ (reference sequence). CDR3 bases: TGTGCCAGCAGCCCGGGACTAGCGGGGCTTGGGGAGCAGTTCTTC. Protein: CASSPGLAGLGEQFF.